This TCR beta chain stems from a study of cytomegalovirus exposure and HLA in healthy donors. The count of this clone is one. The antigen is unknown. Findings and caveats of the study: Rates of TCR association differed by HLA locus in a later analysis, with DRB1 highest and HLA-C lowest. The authors later linked a missense DCLRE1C variant to TCR beta V- and J-gene trimming. Per a prior analysis, the majority of TCR beta V segments were productive roughly 87% or roughly 30% of the time.

With 60 Vbeta and 13 Jbeta primers, the PCR was carried out. TCRdb's table, derived via immunoSEQ multiplex PCR, lists solely in-frame clones and lacks some. The sample contains 80,000 or so clones, around 70% of which appear only once. This TCR was recovered from a woman in her thirties or forties in good health and CMV-seropositive. Specimen: PBMCs.

The CDR3 nucleotides are TGTGCCTGGAGCGCCGCCGGGACAGGCTATAATTCACCCCTCCACTTT. It yields the protein CAWSAAGTGYNSPLHF. The chain carries TRBV30 and TRBJ1-6; 8 bases fit TRBD1. J lost 3 bases, V lost 3 bases, and 7 bases had no gene match. Germline lookup yields CDR1 GTSNPN and CDR2 SVGIG (reference sequence). The CDR3 totals 16 residues.